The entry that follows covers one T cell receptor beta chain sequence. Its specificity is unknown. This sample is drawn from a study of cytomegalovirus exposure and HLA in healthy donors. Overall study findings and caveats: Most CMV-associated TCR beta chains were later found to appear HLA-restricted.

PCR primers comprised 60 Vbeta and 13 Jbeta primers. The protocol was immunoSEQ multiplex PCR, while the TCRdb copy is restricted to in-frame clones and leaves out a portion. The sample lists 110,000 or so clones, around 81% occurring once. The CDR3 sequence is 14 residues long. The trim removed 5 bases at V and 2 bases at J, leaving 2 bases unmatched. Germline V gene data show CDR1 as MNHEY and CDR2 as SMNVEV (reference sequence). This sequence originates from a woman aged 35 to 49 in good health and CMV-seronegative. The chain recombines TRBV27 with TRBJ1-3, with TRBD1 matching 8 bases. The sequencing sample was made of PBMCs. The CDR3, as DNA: TGTGCCAGCAGTCAACAGGGGGCTGGAAACACCATATATTTT. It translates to CASSQQGAGNTIYF.